This T cell receptor beta chain appears in the sequencing data of a study of blood T cell repertoires in COVID-19 (dated by TCRdb to 2018 to 2021). Background for the entire study: The collaborator samples originated in the United States, Italy and Spain and spanned the acute and convalescent phases of COVID-19. Samples came from the ongoing ImmuneRACE study (first 160 participants) plus 1,254 subjects from 6 global collaborators. The sample metadata nearly always contained a de-identified subject ID, COVID-19 status, age in years and sex. The prospective study material was composed of cDNA or gDNA derived from T cells, B-cell-depleted T cells, or PBMCs. HLA class I and class II types, where available, came from metadata supplied by the sample provider rather than from assay-based typing. Deeply sampled blood TCRbeta repertoires from subjects exposed to, actively infected with, or recovered from COVID-19 were included in the dataset. The repertoires were released in a freely available public database meant as a resource for research on the immune response to SARS-CoV-2.

The immunoSEQ Assay, a bias-controlled multiplex PCR, was used to amplify TCRbeta CDR3 regions from genomic DNA. On the authors' methods: The number of nucleated cells in each sample was estimated by amplification of reference gene primers within the assay. To quantify the absolute abundance of each unique TCRbeta CDR3 rearrangement, sequence reads were collapsed and filtered. For each sample, productive Simpson clonality was calculated by taking the square root of Simpson's diversity index across productive rearrangements. Not all clones reach the TCRdb copy of this immuneACCESS table, which keeps in-frame sequences only. Checked studies attribute under half of the gap to unresolved V genes and leave the rest unexplained. The V and J calls and clone size are taken from that table; D and trimming were inferred from the DNA. The sample table records 150,000 to 200,000 clones; 85% to 95% of these occur just once. The top ten clonotypes cover approximately 0.5% of the sample.

There are 14 amino acids in the CDR3, from cysteine to phenylalanine inclusive. Only the CDR3 portion is preserved as DNA: 42 bases, with reading frame beginning at the first base. Trimming takes 6 bases from V and 2 bases from J, and the germline ends sit 11 bases apart. CDR1 and CDR2 were assigned from the germline V gene (reference sequence) as LNHDA and SQIVND. About this clone: Its antigen remains unidentified. No base qualities exist here, and no much larger clone lies one base off it.

Each collaborating institution followed its own protocols to collect whole blood in K2EDTA tubes. For TCRbeta analysis, collaborator samples were shipped as frozen whole blood, as isolated PBMCs, or as DNA extracted from either sample type. Results and caveats for the whole study, not just this receptor: The amount of clinical and demographic metadata varied by source and participant and was provided uncurated.

This receptor was identified in a man aged 45-65 years with acute or convalescent COVID-19. The rearrangement combines TRBV19 with TRBJ1-3; D gene: possibly TRBD1, on 6 matching bases. The sequenced material came from peripheral blood. The CDR3 has the sequence CASRLGQAGNTIYF. The DNA is TGTGCCAGTAGACTGGGACAAGCTGGAAACACCATATATTTT.